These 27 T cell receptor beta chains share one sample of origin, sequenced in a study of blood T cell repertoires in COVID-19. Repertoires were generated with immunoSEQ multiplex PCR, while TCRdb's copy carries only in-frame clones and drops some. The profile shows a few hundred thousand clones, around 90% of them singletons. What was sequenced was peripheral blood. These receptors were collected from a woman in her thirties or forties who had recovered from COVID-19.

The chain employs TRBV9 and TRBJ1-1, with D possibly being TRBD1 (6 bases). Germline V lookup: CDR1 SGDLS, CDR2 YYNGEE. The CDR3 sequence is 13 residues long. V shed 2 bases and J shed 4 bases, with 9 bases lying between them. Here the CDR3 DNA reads TGTGCCAGCAGCGTGACAGGTCTCACTGAAGCTTTCTTT. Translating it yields CASSVTGLTEAFF.

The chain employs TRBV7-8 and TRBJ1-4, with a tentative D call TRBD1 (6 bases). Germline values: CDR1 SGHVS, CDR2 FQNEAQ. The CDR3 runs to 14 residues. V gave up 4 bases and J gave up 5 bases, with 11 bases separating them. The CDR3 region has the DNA TGTGCCAGCAGCTCGGGACACCTAAATGAAAAACTGTTTTTT. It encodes CASSSGHLNEKLFF.

The CDR3 loop reads CASRESGTDTQYF. The CDR3, as DNA: TGTGCCAGCAGGGAGAGCGGGACAGATACGCAGTATTTT. This chain joins TRBV5-5 and TRBJ2-3, with TRBD2 as a possible D gene (6 bases). Germline V gene data show CDR1 as SGHKS and CDR2 as YYEKEE (reference sequence). CDR3 length: 13 residues. Trimming stripped 5 bases from V and 3 bases from J, with 10 bases between.

CDR3 loop: CASSLNEWASGRDTQYF. CDR3 DNA: TGTGCCAGCAGCTTAAATGAGTGGGCTAGCGGGAGAGATACGCAGTATTTT. This chain uses TRBV7-9 with TRBJ2-3, with 10 positions matching TRBD2. The CDR3 covers 17 residues. CDR1 and CDR2 from the germline V gene are SEHNR and FQNEAQ (reference sequence). V shed 2 bases, J shed 5 bases, and the junction held 10 bases outside the gene matches.

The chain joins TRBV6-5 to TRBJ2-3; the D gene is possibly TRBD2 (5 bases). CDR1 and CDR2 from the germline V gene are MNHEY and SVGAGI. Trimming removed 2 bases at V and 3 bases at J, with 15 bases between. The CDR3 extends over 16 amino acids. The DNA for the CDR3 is TGTGCCAGCAGTTACACCGAGGGTAGAGCAACAGATACGCAGTATTTT. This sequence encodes CASSYTEGRATDTQYF.

The CDR3 loop reads CASTGAGGGIYEQYF. The CDR3, as DNA: TGTGCCAGCACTGGGGCTGGCGGGGGCATTTACGAGCAGTACTTC. The V and J genes are TRBV6-5 and TRBJ2-7, with a possible D match to TRBD2 (7 bases). Per the germline V gene, CDR1 is MNHEY and CDR2 is SVGAGI. The CDR3 has 15 amino acids. Trimming pared 7 bases from V and 4 bases from J, leaving 20 bases between.

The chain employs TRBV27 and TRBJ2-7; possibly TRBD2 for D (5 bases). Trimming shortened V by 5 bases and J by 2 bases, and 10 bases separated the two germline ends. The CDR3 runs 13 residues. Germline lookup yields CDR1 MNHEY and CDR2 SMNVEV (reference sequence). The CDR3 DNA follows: TGTGCCAGCAGTACTAGTTACCCCTACGAGCAGTACTTC. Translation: CASSTSYPYEQYF.

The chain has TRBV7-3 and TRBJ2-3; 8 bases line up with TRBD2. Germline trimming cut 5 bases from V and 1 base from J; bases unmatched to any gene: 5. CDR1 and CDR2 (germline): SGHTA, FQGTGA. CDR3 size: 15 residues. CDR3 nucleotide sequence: TGTGCCAGCAGCCCCCGGGGGGGACGCACAGATACGCAGTATTTT. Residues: CASSPRGGRTDTQYF.

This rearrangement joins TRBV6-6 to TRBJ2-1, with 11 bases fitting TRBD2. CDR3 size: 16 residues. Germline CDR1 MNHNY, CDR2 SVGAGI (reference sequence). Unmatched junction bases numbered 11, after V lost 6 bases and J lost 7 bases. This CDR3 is CASSKLAGALFNEQFF. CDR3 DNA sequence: TGTGCCAGCAGCAAACTAGCGGGAGCTTTGTTTAATGAGCAGTTCTTC.

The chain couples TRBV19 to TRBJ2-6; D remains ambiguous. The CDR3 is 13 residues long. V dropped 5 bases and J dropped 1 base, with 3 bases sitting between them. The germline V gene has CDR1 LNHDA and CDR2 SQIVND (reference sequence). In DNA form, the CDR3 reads TGTGCCAGTAGTGAGTCTGGGGCCAACGTCCTGACTTTC. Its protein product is CASSESGANVLTF.

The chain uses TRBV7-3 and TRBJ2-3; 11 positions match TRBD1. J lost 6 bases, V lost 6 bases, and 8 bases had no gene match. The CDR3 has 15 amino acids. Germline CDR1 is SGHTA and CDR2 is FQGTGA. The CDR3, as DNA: TGTGCCAGCAGAAAAGGGACAGGGGGGTTGGATACGCAGTATTTT. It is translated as CASRKGTGGLDTQYF.

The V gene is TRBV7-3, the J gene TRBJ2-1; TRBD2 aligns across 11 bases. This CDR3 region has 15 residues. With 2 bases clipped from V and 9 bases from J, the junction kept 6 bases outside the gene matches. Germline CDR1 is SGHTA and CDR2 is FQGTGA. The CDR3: CASSLQLAGVGEQFF. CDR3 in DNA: TGTGCCAGCAGCTTACAACTAGCGGGAGTAGGTGAGCAGTTCTTC.

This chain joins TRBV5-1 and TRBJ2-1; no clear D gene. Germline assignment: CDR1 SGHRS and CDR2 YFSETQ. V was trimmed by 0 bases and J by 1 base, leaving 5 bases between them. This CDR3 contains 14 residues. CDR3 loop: CASSLAESYNEQFF. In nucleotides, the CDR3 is TGCGCCAGCAGCTTGGCGGAGTCCTACAATGAGCAGTTCTTC. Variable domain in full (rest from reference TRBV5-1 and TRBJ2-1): KAGVTQTPRYLIKTRGQQVTLSCSPISGHRSVSWYQQTPGQGLQFLFEYFSETQRNKGNFPGRFSGRQFSNSRSEMNVSTLELGDSALYLCASSLAESYNEQFFGPGTRLTVL.

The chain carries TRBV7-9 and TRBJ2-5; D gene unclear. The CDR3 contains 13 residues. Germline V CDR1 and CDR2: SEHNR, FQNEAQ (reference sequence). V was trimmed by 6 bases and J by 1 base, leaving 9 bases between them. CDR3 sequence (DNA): TGTGCCAGCAGTACCTCCGGCCAAGAGACCCAGTACTTC. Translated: CASSTSGQETQYF.

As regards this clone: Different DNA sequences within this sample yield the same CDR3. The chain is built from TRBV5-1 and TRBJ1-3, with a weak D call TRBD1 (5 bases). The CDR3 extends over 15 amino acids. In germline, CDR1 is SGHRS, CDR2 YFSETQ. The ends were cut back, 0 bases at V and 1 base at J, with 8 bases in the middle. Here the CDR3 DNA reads TGCGCCAGCAGCTTGGCCGACAGTTCTGGAAACACCATATATTTT. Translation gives CASSLADSSGNTIYF.

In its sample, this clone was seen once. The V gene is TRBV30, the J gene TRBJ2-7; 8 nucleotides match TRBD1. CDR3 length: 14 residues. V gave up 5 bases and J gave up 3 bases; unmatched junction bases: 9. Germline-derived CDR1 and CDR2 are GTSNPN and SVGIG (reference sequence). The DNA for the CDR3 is TGTGCCTGGGGGGAGGACAGGGTATACTACGAGCAGTACTTC. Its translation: CAWGEDRVYYEQYF.

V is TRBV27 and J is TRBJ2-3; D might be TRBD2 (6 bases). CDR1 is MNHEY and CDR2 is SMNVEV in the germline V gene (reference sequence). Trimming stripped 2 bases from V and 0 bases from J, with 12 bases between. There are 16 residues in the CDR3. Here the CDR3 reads CASSLLSGASTDTQYF. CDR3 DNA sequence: TGTGCCAGCAGTTTACTTAGCGGAGCTAGCACAGATACGCAGTATTTT.

The DNA for the CDR3 is TGCGCCAGCAGCTTAATGACAGGGGGCTACGAGCAGTACTTC. Encoded protein: CASSLMTGGYEQYF. The chain combines TRBV5-1 with TRBJ2-7, with 9 bases aligning to TRBD1. This CDR3 has 14 residues. Germline V gene sequence: CDR1 SGHRS, CDR2 YFSETQ. V dropped 2 bases and J dropped 3; count of bases not matched to a gene: 3.

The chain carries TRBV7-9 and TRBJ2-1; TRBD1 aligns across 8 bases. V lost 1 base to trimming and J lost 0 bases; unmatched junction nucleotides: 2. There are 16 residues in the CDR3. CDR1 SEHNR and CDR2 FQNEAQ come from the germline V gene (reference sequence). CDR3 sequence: CASSLGQGSSYNEQFF. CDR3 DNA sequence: TGTGCCAGCAGCTTAGGACAGGGGAGCTCCTACAATGAGCAGTTCTTC.

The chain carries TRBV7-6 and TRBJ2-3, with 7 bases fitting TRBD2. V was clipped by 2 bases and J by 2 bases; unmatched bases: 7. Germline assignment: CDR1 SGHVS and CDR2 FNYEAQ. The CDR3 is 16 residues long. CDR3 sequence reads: CASSLLAEKTTDTQYF. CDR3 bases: TGTGCCAGCAGCTTACTAGCGGAAAAGACCACAGATACGCAGTATTTT.

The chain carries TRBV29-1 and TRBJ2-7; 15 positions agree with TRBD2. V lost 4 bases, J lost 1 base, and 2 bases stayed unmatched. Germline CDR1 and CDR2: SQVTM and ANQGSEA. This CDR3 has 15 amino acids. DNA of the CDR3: TGCAGCGTTGGGGGACTAGCGGGAGGATCCTACGAGCAGTACTTC. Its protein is CSVGGLAGGSYEQYF.

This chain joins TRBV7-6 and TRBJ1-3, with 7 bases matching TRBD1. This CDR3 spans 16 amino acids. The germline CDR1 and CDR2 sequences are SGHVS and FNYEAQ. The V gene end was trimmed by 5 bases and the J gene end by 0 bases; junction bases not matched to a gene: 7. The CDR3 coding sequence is TGTGCCAGCAGCCTTGGACAGGCCCGCTCTGGAAACACCATATATTTT. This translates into CASSLGQARSGNTIYF.

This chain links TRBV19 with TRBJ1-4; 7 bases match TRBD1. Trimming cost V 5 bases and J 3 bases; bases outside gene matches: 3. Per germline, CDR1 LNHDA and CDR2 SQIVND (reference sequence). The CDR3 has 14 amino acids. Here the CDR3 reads CASSFGTANEKLFF. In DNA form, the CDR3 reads TGTGCCAGTAGTTTCGGGACAGCTAATGAAAAACTGTTTTTT.

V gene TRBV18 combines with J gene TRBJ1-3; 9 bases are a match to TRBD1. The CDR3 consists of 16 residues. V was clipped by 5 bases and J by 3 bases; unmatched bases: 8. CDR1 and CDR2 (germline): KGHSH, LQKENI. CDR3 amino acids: CASSSAGQGFGNTIYF. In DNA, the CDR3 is TGTGCCAGCTCATCGGCCGGACAGGGGTTTGGAAACACCATATATTTT.

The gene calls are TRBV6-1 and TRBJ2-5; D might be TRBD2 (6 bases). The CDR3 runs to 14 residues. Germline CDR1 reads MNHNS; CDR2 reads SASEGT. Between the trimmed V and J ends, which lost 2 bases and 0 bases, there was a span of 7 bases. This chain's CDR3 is CASSERDYQETQYF. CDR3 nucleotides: TGTGCCAGCAGTGAAAGGGACTACCAAGAGACCCAGTACTTC.

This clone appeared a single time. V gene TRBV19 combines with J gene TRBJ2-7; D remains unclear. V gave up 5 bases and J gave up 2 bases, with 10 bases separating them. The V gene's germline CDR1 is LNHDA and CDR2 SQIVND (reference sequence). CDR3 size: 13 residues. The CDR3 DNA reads TGTGCCAGTAGTGAGACGGAGACCTACGAGCAGTACTTC. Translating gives CASSETETYEQYF. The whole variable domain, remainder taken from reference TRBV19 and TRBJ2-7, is DGGITQSPKYLFRKEGQNVTLSCEQNLNHDAMYWYRQDPGQGLRLIYYSQIVNDFQKGDIAEGYSVSREKKESFPLTVTSAQKNPTAFYLCASSETETYEQYFGPGTRLTVT.

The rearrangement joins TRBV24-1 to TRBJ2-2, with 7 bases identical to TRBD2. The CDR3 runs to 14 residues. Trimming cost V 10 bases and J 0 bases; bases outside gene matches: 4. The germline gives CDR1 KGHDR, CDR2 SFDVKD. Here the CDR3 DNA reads TGTGCCACATCTAGCGGTACGAACACCGGGGAGCTGTTTTTT. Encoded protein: CATSSGTNTGELFF.